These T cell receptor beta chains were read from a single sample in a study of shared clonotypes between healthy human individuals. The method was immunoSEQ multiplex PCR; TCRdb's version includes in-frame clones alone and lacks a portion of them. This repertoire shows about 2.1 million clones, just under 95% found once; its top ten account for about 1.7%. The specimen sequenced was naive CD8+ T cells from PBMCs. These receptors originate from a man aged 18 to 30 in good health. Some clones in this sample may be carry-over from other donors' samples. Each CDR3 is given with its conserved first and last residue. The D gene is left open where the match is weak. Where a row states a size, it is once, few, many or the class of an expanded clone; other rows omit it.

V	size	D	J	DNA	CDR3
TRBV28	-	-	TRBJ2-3	TGTGCCAGCAGTTTAAGTCGCAGGACAGATACGCAGTATTTT	CASSLSRRTDTQYF
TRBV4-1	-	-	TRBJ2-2	TGCGCCAGCAGCGGAGAGGTGGGGGGCCGCAACACCGGGGAGCTGTTTTTT	CASSGEVGGRNTGELFF
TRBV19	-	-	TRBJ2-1	TGTGCCAGTAGTGTTCCGGGAGACAATGAGCAGTTCTTC	CASSVPGDNEQFF
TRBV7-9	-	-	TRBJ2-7	TGTGCCAGCAGCTACCCCCCCGTGGTTCACGAGCAGTACTTC	CASSYPPVVHEQYF
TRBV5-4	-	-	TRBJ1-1	TGTGCCAGCAGCTTGGGAGCCAACCTCAGAGAAGCTTTCTTT	CASSLGANLREAFF
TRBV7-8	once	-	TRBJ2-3	TGTGCCAGCAGCCGCATGGGACTTATCACAGATACGCAGTATTTT	CASSRMGLITDTQYF
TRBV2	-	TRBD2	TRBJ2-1	TGTGCCAGCAGCGAGGGGCGGGAGCAGAATGAGCAGTTCTTC	CASSEGREQNEQFF
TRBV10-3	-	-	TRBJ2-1	TGTGCCATCAGTTCTAGCCCTCTCACTGAGCAGTTCTTC	CAISSSPLTEQFF
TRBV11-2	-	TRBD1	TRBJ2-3	TGTGCCAGCAGCTATCGGACAGGGACGGTTCGGACAGATACGCAGTATTTT	CASSYRTGTVRTDTQYF
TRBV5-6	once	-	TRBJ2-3	TGTGCCAGCAGCTTGGCGGCAGATACGCAGTATTTT	CASSLAADTQYF
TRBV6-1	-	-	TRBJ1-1	TGTGCCAGCAGTGAACTCGGGCCCAAGGGCACTGAAGCTTTCTTT	CASSELGPKGTEAFF
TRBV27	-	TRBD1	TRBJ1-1	TGTGCCAGTCGACAGGGGAACACTGAAGCTTTCTTT	CASRQGNTEAFF
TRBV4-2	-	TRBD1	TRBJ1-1	TGTGCCAGCAGCCAACCTCCCCCGGGACAGGGGCTGGAAGCTTTCTTT	CASSQPPPGQGLEAFF
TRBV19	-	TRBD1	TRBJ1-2	TGTGCCAGTAGTCCTCGGACAGGGGACGCTAACTATGGCTACACCTTC	CASSPRTGDANYGYTF
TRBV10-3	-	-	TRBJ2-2	TGTGCCATCAGTGGTGTAACCGGGGAGCTGTTTTTT	CAISGVTGELFF